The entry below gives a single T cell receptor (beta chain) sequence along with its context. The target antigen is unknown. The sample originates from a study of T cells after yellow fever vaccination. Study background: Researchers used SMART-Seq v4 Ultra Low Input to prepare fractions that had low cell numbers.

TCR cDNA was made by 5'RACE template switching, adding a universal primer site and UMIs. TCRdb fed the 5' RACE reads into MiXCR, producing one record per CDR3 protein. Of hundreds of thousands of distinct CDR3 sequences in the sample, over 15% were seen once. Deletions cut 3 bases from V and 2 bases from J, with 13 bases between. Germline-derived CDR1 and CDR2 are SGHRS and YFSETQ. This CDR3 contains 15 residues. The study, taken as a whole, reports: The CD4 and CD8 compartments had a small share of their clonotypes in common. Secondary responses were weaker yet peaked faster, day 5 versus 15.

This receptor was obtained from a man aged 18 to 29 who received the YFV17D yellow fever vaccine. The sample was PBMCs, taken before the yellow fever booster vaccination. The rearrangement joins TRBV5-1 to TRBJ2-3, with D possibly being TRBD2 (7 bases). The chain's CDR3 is CASSWWRGPTDTQYF. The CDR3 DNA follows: TGCGCCAGCAGCTGGTGGCGGGGGCCCACAGATACGCAGTATTTT.